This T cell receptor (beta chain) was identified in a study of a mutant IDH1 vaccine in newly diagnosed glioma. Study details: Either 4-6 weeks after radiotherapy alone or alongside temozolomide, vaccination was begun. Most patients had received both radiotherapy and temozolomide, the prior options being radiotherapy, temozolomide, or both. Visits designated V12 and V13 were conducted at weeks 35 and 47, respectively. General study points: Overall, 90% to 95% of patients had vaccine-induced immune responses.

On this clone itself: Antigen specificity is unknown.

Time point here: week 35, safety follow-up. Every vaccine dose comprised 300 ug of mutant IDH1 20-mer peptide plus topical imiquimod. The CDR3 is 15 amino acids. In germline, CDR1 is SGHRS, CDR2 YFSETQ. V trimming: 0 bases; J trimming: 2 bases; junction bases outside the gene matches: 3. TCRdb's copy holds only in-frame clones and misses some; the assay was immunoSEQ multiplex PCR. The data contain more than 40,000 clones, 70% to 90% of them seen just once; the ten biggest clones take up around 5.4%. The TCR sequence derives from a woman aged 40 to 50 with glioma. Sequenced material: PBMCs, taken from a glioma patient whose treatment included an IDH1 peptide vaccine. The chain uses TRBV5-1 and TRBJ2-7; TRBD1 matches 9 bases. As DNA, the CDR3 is TGCGCCAGCAGCTTGGACAGGGGGCAAACCTACGAGCAGTACTTC. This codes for CASSLDRGQTYEQYF.